The source of this TCR beta chain is a study of blood T cell repertoires in COVID-19. Overall study: Researchers got acute and convalescent COVID-19 samples from the United States, Italy and Spain. In each case, the material was cDNA or gDNA derived from T cells, B-cell-depleted T cells, or PBMCs.

Germline V gene lookup returns CDR1 PRHDT and CDR2 FYEKMQ (reference sequence). Trimming left V 1 base short and J 1 base short, with 5 bases between. The CDR3 spans 15 residues. In the original processing: Estimated nucleated cell counts came from reference gene primer amplification. Libraries were prepared by immunoSEQ multiplex PCR; TCRdb keeps only in-frame clonotypes and omits some of them. That table supplies the V and J calls and clone size; D and trimming were determined from the DNA. The sample has more than 95,000 clones, about 94% seen once. The chain has TRBV13 and TRBJ2-6; D remains unclear. Material: peripheral blood. This clonotype originated in a man over 45 with COVID-19, enrolled during active disease. The CDR3 here is CASSLDSSGANVLTF. In DNA, the CDR3 is TGTGCCAGCAGCTTAGATAGTTCTGGGGCCAACGTCCTGACTTTC.